What follows is one T cell receptor (beta chain) and its context. Antigen: not known. Sequencing used immunoSEQ v3.0 at survey level. Measured with immunoSEQ multiplex PCR; TCRdb has only the in-frame clones, and not every one. The sample includes approximately 25,000 clones, about 82% of them seen just once. Per donor, at least one pre-ART and at least two post-ART PBMC samples were obtained. Germline V gives CDR1 MNHEY, CDR2 SMNVEV (reference sequence). The CDR3 runs to 17 residues. The V end was cut by 1 base, the J end by 8 bases, with 23 bases between. This sample was included in a study of long-term antiretroviral therapy in people with HIV. Study outcomes and limitations: HIV repertoires had narrower CDR3 length ranges than controls.

The chain recombines TRBV27 with TRBJ1-2, with TRBD1 as a possible D gene (6 bases). The sample here was unsorted PBMCs, taken 0.8 years before starting antiretroviral therapy. The clonotype was recovered from a man between 18 and 29 years old with HIV. The CDR3 region is CASSLYGGVQQGRGYTF. In DNA, the CDR3 is TGTGCCAGCAGTTTATATGGGGGGGTCCAACAGGGTAGGGGCTACACCTTC.